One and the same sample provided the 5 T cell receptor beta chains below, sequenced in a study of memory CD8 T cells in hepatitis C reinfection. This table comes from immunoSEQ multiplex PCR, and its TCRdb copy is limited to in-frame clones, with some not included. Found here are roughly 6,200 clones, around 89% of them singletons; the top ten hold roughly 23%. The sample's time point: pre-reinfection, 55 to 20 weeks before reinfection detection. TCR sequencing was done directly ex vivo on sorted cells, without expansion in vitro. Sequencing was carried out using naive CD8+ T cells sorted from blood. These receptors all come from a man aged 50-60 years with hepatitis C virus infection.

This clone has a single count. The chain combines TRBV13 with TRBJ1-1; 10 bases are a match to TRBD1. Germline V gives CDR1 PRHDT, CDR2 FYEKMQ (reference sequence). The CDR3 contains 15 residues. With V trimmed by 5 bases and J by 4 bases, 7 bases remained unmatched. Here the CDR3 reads CASSLRQGAFTEAFF. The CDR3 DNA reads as TGTGCCAGCAGCCTAAGACAGGGGGCATTCACTGAAGCTTTCTTT.

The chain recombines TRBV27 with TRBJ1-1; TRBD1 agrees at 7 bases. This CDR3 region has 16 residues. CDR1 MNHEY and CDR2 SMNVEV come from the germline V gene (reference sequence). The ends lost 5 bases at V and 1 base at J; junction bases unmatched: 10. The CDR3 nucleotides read TGTGCCAGCAGTACCCGGGACAGTCCGAAGAACACTGAAGCTTTCTTT. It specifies CASSTRDSPKNTEAFF.

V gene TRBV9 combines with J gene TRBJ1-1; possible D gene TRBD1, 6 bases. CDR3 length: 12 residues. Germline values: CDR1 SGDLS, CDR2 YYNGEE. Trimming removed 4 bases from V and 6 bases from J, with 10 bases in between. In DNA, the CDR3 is TGTGCCAGCAGCAACGACAGGTCTGAAGCTTTCTTT. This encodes CASSNDRSEAFF.

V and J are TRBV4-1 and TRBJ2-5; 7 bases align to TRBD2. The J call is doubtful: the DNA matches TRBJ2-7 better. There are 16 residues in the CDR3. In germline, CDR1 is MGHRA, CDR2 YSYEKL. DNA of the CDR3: TGCGCCAGCAGCCAAGGGTTTACGCTAGCGGATTACGAGCAGTACTTC. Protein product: CASSQGFTLADYEQYF.

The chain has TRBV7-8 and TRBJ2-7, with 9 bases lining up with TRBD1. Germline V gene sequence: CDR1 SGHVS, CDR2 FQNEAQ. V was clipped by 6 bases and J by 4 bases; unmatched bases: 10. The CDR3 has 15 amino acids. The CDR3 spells CASRNTGTGSYEQYF. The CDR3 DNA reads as TGTGCCAGCAGAAATACCGGGACAGGGTCTTACGAGCAGTACTTC.